This record concerns one TCR beta chain sequence. TCRdb keeps only in-frame clones here, not all; method: immunoSEQ multiplex PCR. The sample contains roughly 370,000 clones, roughly 90% of which appear only once. Germline V gene lookup returns CDR1 MNHNS and CDR2 SASEGT. The CDR3 is 13 amino acids. The V end lost 2 bases, the J end lost 4 bases, and 8 bases lay between the germline ends. The record originates from a study of control samples from healthy donors and cancer patients. Sample: PBMCs. This clonotype originated in a man aged 40-49 years with head and neck cancer. This chain uses TRBV6-1 with TRBJ1-2; the D is unclear. The CDR3, as DNA: TGTGCCAGCAGTGAAAAGCCTGGCTATGGCTACACCTTC. This codes for CASSEKPGYGYTF.